Below are 3 T cell receptor beta chains sequenced from a single sample in a study of blood T cell repertoires in COVID-19. Clones were read by immunoSEQ multiplex PCR, and TCRdb kept only the in-frame ones, dropping some. This table has roughly 290,000 clones, about 90% appearing once. The sequenced material came from peripheral blood. These receptor sequences come from a woman in her twenties or thirties who had recovered from COVID-19.

This clone occurred a few times. This chain joins TRBV7-9 and TRBJ2-7; the match to TRBD2 covers 11 bases. The CDR3 runs to 17 residues. Unmatched junction bases numbered 12, after V lost 5 bases and J lost 3 bases. Germline V gene data show CDR1 as SEHNR and CDR2 as FQNEAQ (reference sequence). The CDR3 DNA reads as TGTGCCAGCAGCCTACAACTCACTAGCGGGAGATGCTACGAGCAGTACTTC. The encoded protein is CASSLQLTSGRCYEQYF.

V usage is TRBV19 and J usage is TRBJ2-5; 7 bases line up with TRBD2. This CDR3 has 16 amino acids. CDR1 is LNHDA, CDR2 SQIVND, per germline (reference sequence). V shed 2 bases, J shed 4 bases, and the junction held 10 bases outside the gene matches. CDR3 loop: CASSIRRFGGGETQYF. The CDR3 DNA is TGTGCCAGTAGTATAAGAAGGTTTGGGGGGGGAGAGACCCAGTACTTC.

This clone is a singleton in its sample. Compared with germline, one end of the junction differs, possibly owing to a read error. CDR3: CASSPGTGGEETQYF. The CDR3 bases are TGTGCTAGCAGCCCCGGGACAGGGGGCGAAGAGACCCAGTACTTC. The V gene is TRBV7-7, the J gene TRBJ2-5; 12 bases agree with TRBD1. The CDR3 contains 15 residues. Germline loops: CDR1 SSHAT, CDR2 FNYEAQ (reference sequence).